Below are 15 T cell receptor beta chains sequenced from a single sample in a study of shared clonotypes between healthy human individuals. Some clones are missing from TCRdb's copy, which holds only in-frame ones; the method was immunoSEQ multiplex PCR. The sample holds about 490,000 clones, around 80% seen once. The sequenced sample was PBMCs. Receptors originate from a woman aged 40 to 50 in good health. Some clones in this sample may be carry-over from other donors' samples.

This clone was seen a single time. The chain joins TRBV6-6 to TRBJ2-3, with 8 bases aligning to TRBD2. The CDR3 has 14 amino acids. CDR1 and CDR2 from the germline V gene are MNHNY and SVGAGI (reference sequence). Trimming at V came to 4 bases and at J to 4 bases, leaving 4 bases not matched to a gene. Here the CDR3 reads CASSWGSGADTQYF. As DNA, the CDR3 is TGTGCCAGCAGTTGGGGTAGCGGGGCAGATACGCAGTATTTT.

The chain has TRBV11-2 and TRBJ1-3; D remains unclear. The germline V gene encodes CDR1 SGHAT and CDR2 FQNNGV. This CDR3 contains 15 residues. V lost 1 base, J lost 7 bases, and 14 bases lay in between. The CDR3 is CASSLAHNRFNTIYF. The CDR3 nucleotides are TGTGCCAGCAGCTTAGCTCACAATAGGTTTAACACCATATATTTT. Together with reference TRBV11-2 and TRBJ1-3, the CDR3 gives the full variable domain: EAGVAQSPRYKIIEKRQSVAFWCNPISGHATLYWYQQILGQGPKLLIQFQNNGVVDDSQLPKDRFSAERLKGVDSTLKIQPAKLEDSAVYLCASSLAHNRFNTIYFGEGSWLTVV.

The rearrangement links TRBV5-8 to TRBJ2-7; 8 bases align to TRBD1. The CDR3 loop spans 14 amino acids. The germline CDR1 and CDR2 sequences are SGHTS and YDEGEE. The J segment lost 3 bases and the V segment lost 0 bases, leaving 2 bases of the junction unmatched. CDR3 amino acids: CASSLDRGDYEQYF. CDR3 coding DNA: TGTGCCAGCAGCTTGGACAGGGGGGACTACGAGCAGTACTTC.

This clone was found many times. The V gene is TRBV7-6, the J gene TRBJ2-7; D is unresolved. The CDR3 consists of 16 residues. The germline V and J ends were trimmed by 1 base and 9 bases, with 22 bases remaining between them. Germline V lookup: CDR1 SGHVS, CDR2 FNYEAQ. CDR3 DNA: TGTGCCAGCAGCTTAGTAGTTGGCTCAACGGGCATAGGGCAGTACTTC. This encodes CASSLVVGSTGIGQYF.

The genes are TRBV2 and TRBJ1-5; no clear D. Germline V gene data show CDR1 as SNHLY and CDR2 as FYNNEI. The V end was cut by 10 bases, the J end by 3 bases, with 10 bases between. The length of the CDR3 is 12 residues. CDR3 bases: TGTGCCACCCGGGCCTTCAATCAGCCCCAGCATTTT. Residues: CATRAFNQPQHF.

The chain carries TRBV10-3 and TRBJ2-7; D is ambiguous. The CDR3 consists of 13 residues. Trimming cost V 0 bases and J 7 bases, with 10 bases left between them. Germline lookup yields CDR1 ENHRY and CDR2 SYGVKD. In DNA, the CDR3 is TGTGCCATCAGTGAGTCGTTCGATCGAGAGCAGTACTTC. Translation: CAISESFDREQYF.

V gene TRBV28 combines with J gene TRBJ2-2; weak D call: TRBD2 (6 bases). This CDR3 region has 15 residues. V lost 8 bases to trimming and J lost 2 bases, with 15 bases between them. Germline V gene lookup returns CDR1 MDHEN and CDR2 SYDVKM. The CDR3 reads CASHSGADNTGELFF. The CDR3, as DNA: TGTGCCAGCCATAGCGGAGCCGATAACACCGGGGAGCTGTTTTTT.

J is TRBJ2-1 and V is TRBV4-1; unclear D gene. Germline V CDR1 and CDR2: MGHRA, YSYEKL. The CDR3 has 14 amino acids. V dropped 6 bases and J dropped 3 bases, with 12 bases sitting between them. The CDR3 is CASRPIPDYNEQFF. The CDR3 coding sequence is TGCGCCAGCAGGCCCATTCCAGACTACAATGAGCAGTTCTTC.

This clone turned up a few times. The rearrangement uses TRBV15 and TRBJ2-5; the D gene is possibly TRBD1 (5 bases). Per the germline V gene, CDR1 is LNHNV and CDR2 is YYDKDF (reference sequence). V was shortened by 0 bases and J by 4 bases, with 6 bases between the two germline ends. The CDR3 extends over 13 amino acids. CDR3: CATSRDQGETQYF. DNA of the CDR3: TGTGCCACCAGCAGAGATCAGGGAGAGACCCAGTACTTC.

The chain combines TRBV4-1 with TRBJ2-7; 9 bases are a match to TRBD1. Germline loops: CDR1 MGHRA, CDR2 YSYEKL. The trim removed 2 bases at V and 6 bases at J, leaving 8 bases unmatched. This CDR3 contains 15 residues. The CDR3 reads CASSQLGQGFSEQYF. CDR3 sequence (DNA): TGCGCCAGCAGCCAACTAGGACAGGGGTTCTCCGAGCAGTACTTC.

The chain joins TRBV4-3 to TRBJ2-7; a possible D gene is TRBD1 (5 bases). From germline, CDR1 is LGHNA and CDR2 YSLEER. The CDR3 consists of 18 residues. Trimming shortened V by 2 bases and J by 3 bases, and 23 bases separated the two germline ends. CDR3 bases: TGCGCCAGCAGCCAATTTCGACAGCAGACCCAGATGGTCTACGAGCAGTACTTC. It translates to CASSQFRQQTQMVYEQYF.

The rearrangement links TRBV2 to TRBJ2-1, with D possibly being TRBD2 (6 bases). This CDR3 is 16 amino acids long. The V end lost 7 bases, the J end lost 0 bases, and 16 bases lay between the germline ends. Per germline, CDR1 SNHLY and CDR2 FYNNEI. In nucleotides, the CDR3 is TGTGCCAGCACCCCTGGGGGGTTATACTCCTACAATGAGCAGTTCTTC. Its translation is CASTPGGLYSYNEQFF.

This clone has only a few counts. This rearrangement joins TRBV5-4 to TRBJ2-5; perhaps TRBD2 as D (6 bases). The CDR3 runs to 16 residues. Germline V gene sequence: CDR1 SGHNT, CDR2 YYREEE (reference sequence). Trimming removed 4 bases at V and 2 bases at J, with 18 bases between. The CDR3 DNA reads as TGTGCCAGCAGCCCCTCCGTAGCGGAGGGGCAAGAGACCCAGTACTTC. It translates to CASSPSVAEGQETQYF.

This clone showed up just a few times. This chain joins TRBV27 and TRBJ1-1; possibly TRBD1 for D (6 bases). Germline V gives CDR1 MNHEY, CDR2 SMNVEV (reference sequence). Trimming took 5 bases from V and 1 from J, leaving 14 bases between them. The CDR3 sequence is 15 residues long. CDR3: CASSPYATGNTEAFF. In DNA form, the CDR3 reads TGTGCCAGCAGTCCGTATGCGACAGGGAACACTGAAGCTTTCTTT.

This clone turned up a few times. V gene TRBV18 combines with J gene TRBJ2-1; TRBD2 matches at 15 bases. The V gene end was trimmed by 6 bases and the J gene end by 7 bases; junction bases not matched to a gene: 4. The V gene's germline CDR1 is KGHSH and CDR2 LQKENI. The CDR3 covers 15 residues. The CDR3 here is CASSPGLAGGNEQFF. The CDR3 nucleotides are TGTGCCAGCTCTCCCGGACTAGCGGGGGGGAATGAGCAGTTCTTC. Filled out from reference TRBV18 and TRBJ2-1, the complete variable domain reads NAGVMQNPRHLVRRRGQEARLRCSPMKGHSHVYWYRQLPEEGLKFMVYLQKENIIDESGMPKERFSAEFPKEGPSILRIQQVVRGDSAAYFCASSPGLAGGNEQFFGPGTRLTVL.